These T cell receptor beta chains were read from a single sample in a study of cytomegalovirus exposure and HLA in healthy donors. Repertoires were generated with immunoSEQ multiplex PCR, while TCRdb's copy carries only in-frame clones and drops some. The table has approximately 97,000 clones, 80% to 85% seen once. Source material: PBMCs. All receptors come from an older woman in good health and CMV-seropositive. CDR3s leave out the opening cysteine and the closing phenylalanine or tryptophan. The size field is filled for only some rows; it gives once, few, many or a size class.

v_call,clone_size,j_call,cdr3_length,cdr3_aa
TRBV7-8,.,TRBJ1-1,11,ASSLGDHTEAF
TRBV21-1,.,TRBJ1-1,14,ASSSSGTGLNTEAF
TRBV30,.,TRBJ2-1,12,AWGLLSSYNEQF
TRBV7-9,.,TRBJ1-3,12,ASSLEGEGNTIY
TRBV25-1,.,TRBJ2-4,12,ASSKAGAANIQY
TRBV11-3,.,TRBJ2-1,17,ASSLVRTSGQSSYNEQF
TRBV5-1,.,TRBJ2-7,12,ASSPGLASYEQY
TRBV7-2,.,TRBJ2-7,13,ASSLDRGDSYEQY
TRBV25-1,.,TRBJ2-3,12,ATGRSLSTDTQY
TRBV4-1,.,TRBJ2-3,15,ASSQGGGTGLRDTQY
TRBV5-6,.,TRBJ2-1,9,ASSRRGLQF
TRBV10-3,.,TRBJ1-2,10,ATRDRSYGYT
TRBV18,.,TRBJ2-1,10,ASSSTGNEQF
TRBV7-2,.,TRBJ2-5,14,ASSPAKLSGQETQY
TRBV25-1,few,TRBJ2-1,14,ASSELPGQGRGEQF
TRBV7-8,.,TRBJ2-1,12,ASTRTSRINEQF